The TCR beta chain under discussion was sequenced for a study of CD8+ T cells in alopecia areata. Whole-study context: The investigators scored severity in treated patients by the percentage of affected scalp area.

Overall study results and limits: Uncertainty about whether baseline CD8+ expansion is linked to response remains, with one nonresponder.

As to treatment: oral pan-JAK inhibitor, 5-10 mg twice daily. RNA extraction was followed by reverse transcription into cDNA, which acted as the sequencing template. Method: immunoSEQ multiplex PCR; TCRdb's copy keeps in-frame clones and lacks some. The table records some 99,000 clones, around 60% of them present only once. CDR1 is SQVTM and CDR2 is ANQGSEA in the germline V gene. The V end was cut by 7 bases, the J end by 5 bases, with 17 bases between. The CDR3 is 13 residues long. As concerns this clone: What it binds is unknown.

The sequence derives from a human donor with alopecia areata. This sample comprised CD8+ T cells sorted from blood, obtained at week 4, from a patient treated with tofacitinib. The genes are TRBV29-1 and TRBJ1-2; a possible D gene is TRBD1 (6 bases). As DNA, the CDR3 is TGCAGCGCCCCACTCCGGGACACGTATGGCTACACCTTC. Translated, it gives CSAPLRDTYGYTF.